The next 16 T cell receptor beta chains were all read from a single sample in a study of T cells in Graves' hyperthyroidism and ophthalmopathy. RNA transcripts served as the template for amplifying TCR beta CDR3 regions. When the TCR CDR3 underwent first-round RT-PCR, the HTBI primer set was used. TCRdb passed the multiplex PCR reads through MiXCR, listing each CDR3 protein once. The repertoire holds over 500,000 distinct CDR3 sequences, with 14% as singletons. Sequenced: blood. The receptors shown here come from a woman in her thirties or forties with Graves' hyperthyroidism.

This clonotype was seen ten or more times. The V call is TRBV10-3, the J call TRBJ2-7, with TRBD1 as a possible D gene (6 bases). This CDR3 is built from 12 residues. Trimming removed 6 bases at V and 3 bases at J, with 9 bases between. Per the germline V gene, CDR1 is ENHRY and CDR2 is SYGVKD. The CDR3 here is CAISLDSYEQYF. DNA of the CDR3: TGTGCCATCAGCCTGGACAGCTACGAGCAGTACTTC.

This clonotype appeared many times. The chain combines TRBV7-2 with TRBJ2-3; 8 positions match TRBD2. The germline V gene has CDR1 SGHTA and CDR2 FQGNSA. The CDR3 is 16 amino acids. Germline trimming cut 3 bases from V and 3 bases from J; bases unmatched to any gene: 8. CDR3 sequence (DNA): TGTGCCAGCAGCTTTCAGGCGGGGGGAGAGACAGATACGCAGTATTTT. Translating it yields CASSFQAGGETDTQYF.

This clonotype has ten or more counts. The chain recombines TRBV28 with TRBJ1-6; D is perhaps TRBD1 (5 bases). The length of the CDR3 is 15 residues. V dropped 4 bases and J dropped 6 bases, with 13 bases sitting between them. The germline gives CDR1 MDHEN, CDR2 SYDVKM. The CDR3 protein is CASSYRGRGNSPLHF. The CDR3 nucleotides read TGTGCCAGCAGTTATAGGGGACGGGGTAATTCACCCCTCCACTTT.

This chain uses TRBV7-2 with TRBJ2-5; D ambiguous. The CDR3 consists of 14 residues. Germline values: CDR1 SGHTA, CDR2 FQGNSA. V was shortened by 6 bases and J by 1 base, with 12 bases between the two germline ends. The CDR3 DNA reads as TGTGCCAGCAGTCGTGATGTAGGCCAAGAGACCCAGTACTTC. This codes for CASSRDVGQETQYF.

The table lists this clonotype with many counts. The chain uses TRBV5-1 and TRBJ2-5; 9 bases match TRBD1. The CDR3 has 14 amino acids. Germline V CDR1 and CDR2: SGHRS, YFSETQ. The junction had 2 bases not matched to a gene; V was cut back by 0 bases and J by 5 bases. In DNA, the CDR3 is TGCGCCAGCAGCTTGGGGACAGGGGTGGAGACCCAGTACTTC. This codes for CASSLGTGVETQYF. The whole variable domain, remainder taken from reference TRBV5-1 and TRBJ2-5, is KAGVTQTPRYLIKTRGQQVTLSCSPISGHRSVSWYQQTPGQGLQFLFEYFSETQRNKGNFPGRFSGRQFSNSRSEMNVSTLELGDSALYLCASSLGTGVETQYFGPGTRLLVL.

This clonotype appeared many times. V is TRBV5-1 and J is TRBJ1-1; TRBD1 matches at 8 bases. In germline, CDR1 is SGHRS, CDR2 YFSETQ. The CDR3 is 16 residues long. The V segment lost 4 bases and the J segment 1 base; nucleotides outside the gene matches: 9. The CDR3 nucleotides are TGCGCCAGCAGCGTAGACACCGGGACAGGGAACACTGAAGCTTTCTTT. This sequence encodes CASSVDTGTGNTEAFF.

Many counts were recorded for this clonotype. The chain couples TRBV20-1 to TRBJ2-1; the D gene is possibly TRBD1 (6 bases). The CDR3 has 16 amino acids. CDR1 and CDR2 (germline): DFQATT, SNEGSKA (reference sequence). V lost 0 bases and J 10 bases, leaving 22 bases between the germline ends. The CDR3 here is CSARDAGQTGLSEQFF. DNA for the CDR3: TGCAGTGCTAGAGATGCGGGTCAGACAGGTCTTAGCGAGCAGTTCTTC.

This clonotype occurred a few times. The chain recombines TRBV20-1 with TRBJ2-1, with D uncertain. Trimming cost V 6 bases and J 6 bases, with 18 bases left between them. This CDR3 region has 14 residues. Germline loops: CDR1 DFQATT, CDR2 SNEGSKA (reference sequence). The CDR3 DNA sequence: TGCAGTGCCTCCGGGCAGTTATTAGGCAATGAGCAGTTCTTC. As protein: CSASGQLLGNEQFF.

Ten or more counts support this clonotype. The chain is built from TRBV5-1 and TRBJ2-1; TRBD2 aligns across 10 bases. V lost 4 bases, J lost 8 bases, and 12 bases stayed unmatched. CDR3 length: 16 residues. CDR1 and CDR2 (germline): SGHRS, YFSETQ. In DNA, the CDR3 is TGCGCCAGCAGCCCAGGGGTAGCGGGAGGAGTAGATGAGCAGTTCTTC. Translated: CASSPGVAGGVDEQFF. Combining the CDR3 with reference TRBV5-1 and TRBJ2-1 gives the whole variable domain KAGVTQTPRYLIKTRGQQVTLSCSPISGHRSVSWYQQTPGQGLQFLFEYFSETQRNKGNFPGRFSGRQFSNSRSEMNVSTLELGDSALYLCASSPGVAGGVDEQFFGPGTRLTVL.

The chain recombines TRBV29-1 with TRBJ2-6; D gene uncertain. CDR3 length equals 14 residues. V was trimmed by 6 bases and J by 0 bases, leaving 9 bases between them. CDR1 is SQVTM and CDR2 is ANQGSEA in the germline V gene. The CDR3 bases are TGCAGCGTCGGTACTGACTCTGGGGCCAACGTCCTGACTTTC. This translates into CSVGTDSGANVLTF.

This clonotype showed up many times. The J gene is TRBJ2-3, the V gene TRBV5-1; 8 bases are a match to TRBD2. CDR1 SGHRS and CDR2 YFSETQ come from the germline V gene. This CDR3 contains 13 residues. After removal of 9 bases from V and 3 bases from J, the junction contained 6 bases not matched to a gene. CDR3 coding DNA: TGCGCCACCCGGGAGGGGCAAACAGATACGCAGTATTTT. As protein: CATREGQTDTQYF. Full variable domain (outside the CDR3, taken from reference TRBV5-1 and TRBJ2-3): KAGVTQTPRYLIKTRGQQVTLSCSPISGHRSVSWYQQTPGQGLQFLFEYFSETQRNKGNFPGRFSGRQFSNSRSEMNVSTLELGDSALYLCATREGQTDTQYFGPGTRLTVL.

V is TRBV20-1 and J is TRBJ2-7; D possibly matches TRBD1 or TRBD2 (5 bases each). Germline loops: CDR1 DFQATT, CDR2 SNEGSKA (reference sequence). The CDR3 runs to 12 residues. V was clipped by 6 bases and J by 6 bases, with 15 bases between them. The CDR3 sequence: CSAAAGSGEQYF. CDR3 bases: TGCAGTGCAGCGGCAGGGTCGGGCGAGCAGTACTTC.

This clonotype was recorded a few times. The chain joins TRBV20-1 to TRBJ2-1; D is possibly TRBD2 (5 bases). This CDR3 has 15 residues. The ends were cut back, 8 bases at V and 2 bases at J, with 19 bases in the middle. Germline V gives CDR1 DFQATT, CDR2 SNEGSKA (reference sequence). The CDR3 coding sequence is TGCAGTACTGAAGGAGGTGGACTTACCTACAATGAGCAGTTCTTC. This translates into CSTEGGGLTYNEQFF.

The table lists this clonotype with many counts. J is TRBJ2-5 and V is TRBV7-8; 7 nucleotides match TRBD1. This CDR3 contains 15 residues. J lost 5 bases, V lost 5 bases, and 11 bases had no gene match. Germline CDR1 reads SGHVS; CDR2 reads FQNEAQ. The DNA of the CDR3 is TGTGCCAGCAGCCCCTGGGGACAGTCCAAGGAGACCCAGTACTTC. Translating it yields CASSPWGQSKETQYF.

This clonotype was found many times. V is TRBV5-1 and J is TRBJ2-1; 10 nucleotides align to TRBD2. J gave up 4 bases and V 1 base, and 5 bases lay outside the gene matches. There are 16 residues in the CDR3. Germline V gives CDR1 SGHRS, CDR2 YFSETQ. As DNA, the CDR3 is TGCGCCAGCAGCTTGACTAGCGGGACACCTTACAATGAGCAGTTCTTC. Amino acid sequence: CASSLTSGTPYNEQFF. The full variable domain, with the rest looked up from reference TRBV5-1 and TRBJ2-1, is KAGVTQTPRYLIKTRGQQVTLSCSPISGHRSVSWYQQTPGQGLQFLFEYFSETQRNKGNFPGRFSGRQFSNSRSEMNVSTLELGDSALYLCASSLTSGTPYNEQFFGPGTRLTVL.

This clonotype was seen repeatedly, ten times or more. This chain connects TRBV30 to TRBJ2-5; 7 bases are shared with TRBD2. Germline-derived CDR1 and CDR2 are GTSNPN and SVGIG (reference sequence). The CDR3 consists of 16 residues. The V gene end was trimmed by 0 bases and the J gene end by 4 bases; junction bases not matched to a gene: 11. Here the CDR3 reads CAWSVTTGGDRETQYF. The CDR3 DNA is TGTGCCTGGAGTGTAACCACGGGAGGCGACCGAGAGACCCAGTACTTC. The full variable domain, rest sourced from reference TRBV30 and TRBJ2-5, is SQTIHQWPATLVQPVGSPLSLECTVEGTSNPNLYWYRQAAGRGLQLLFYSVGIGQISSEVPQNLSASRPQDRQFILSSKKLLLSDSGFYLCAWSVTTGGDRETQYFGPGTRLLVL.